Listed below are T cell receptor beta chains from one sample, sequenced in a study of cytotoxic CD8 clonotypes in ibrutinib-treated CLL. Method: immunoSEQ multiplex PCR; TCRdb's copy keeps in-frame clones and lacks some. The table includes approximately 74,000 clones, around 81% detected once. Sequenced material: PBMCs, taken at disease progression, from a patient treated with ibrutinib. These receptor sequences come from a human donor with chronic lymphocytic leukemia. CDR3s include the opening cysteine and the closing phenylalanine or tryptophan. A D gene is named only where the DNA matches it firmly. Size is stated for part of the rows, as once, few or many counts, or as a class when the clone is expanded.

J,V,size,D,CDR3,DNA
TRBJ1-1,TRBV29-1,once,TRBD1,CSTGQGATEAFF,TGCAGCACGGGACAGGGGGCAACTGAAGCTTTCTTT
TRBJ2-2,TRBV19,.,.,CASRQLGAANTGELFF,TGTGCCAGTAGACAGTTGGGAGCGGCGAACACCGGGGAGCTGTTTTTT
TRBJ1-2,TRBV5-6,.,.,CASSRRGGREKFGYTF,TGTGCCAGCAGCCGCCGGGGGGGCAGGGAGAAGTTTGGCTACACCTTC
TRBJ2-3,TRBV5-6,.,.,CASSLTTDTQYF,TGTGCCAGCAGCCTAACTACAGATACGCAGTATTTT
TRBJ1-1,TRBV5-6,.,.,CASSSGVRVRTFF,TGTGCCAGCAGTTCAGGGGTGCGTGTGCGAACTTTCTTT
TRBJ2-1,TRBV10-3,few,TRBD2,CAISEPGVLAGALEQFF,TGTGCCATCAGTGAGCCTGGGGTACTAGCGGGGGCCTTAGAGCAGTTCTTC
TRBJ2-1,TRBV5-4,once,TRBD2,CASSLGGGGGYQEQFF,TGTGCCAGCAGCTTGGGAGGCGGGGGAGGATACCAGGAGCAGTTCTTC
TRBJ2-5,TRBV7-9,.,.,CASSLGPGGETQYF,TGTGCCAGCAGCTTAGGTCCCGGGGGAGAGACCCAGTACTTC
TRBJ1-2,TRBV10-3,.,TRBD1,CAIKGGTGGYGYTF,TGTGCCATCAAGGGGGGGACAGGGGGATATGGCTACACCTTC
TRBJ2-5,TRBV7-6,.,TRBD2,CASSLTPAGEGETQYF,TGTGCCAGCAGCTTAACCCCAGCGGGGGAGGGGGAGACCCAGTACTTC
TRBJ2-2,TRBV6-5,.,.,CASSYKASNTGELFF,TGTGCCAGCAGTTACAAGGCGTCGAACACCGGGGAGCTGTTTTTT
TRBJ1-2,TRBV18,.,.,CASSPPGGPRGYTF,TGTGCCAGCTCACCACCGGGAGGGCCGAGGGGCTACACCTTC
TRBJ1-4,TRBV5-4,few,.,CASRREGSNEKLFF,TGTGCCAGCAGGCGGGAAGGGAGCAATGAAAAACTGTTTTTT
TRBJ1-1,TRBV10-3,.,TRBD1,CAITPRQTGRNTEAFF,TGTGCCATCACCCCACGTCAGACAGGGCGGAACACTGAAGCTTTCTTT
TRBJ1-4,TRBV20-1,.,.,CSATPGEKLFF,TGCAGTGCTACACCTGGCGAAAAACTGTTTTTT
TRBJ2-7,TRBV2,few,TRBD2,CASRGIAGSGDEQYF,TGTGCCAGCAGGGGTATAGCGGGATCGGGCGACGAGCAGTACTTC
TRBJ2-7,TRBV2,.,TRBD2,CASRGLAGRFEQYF,TGTGCCAGCAGGGGACTAGCGGGGAGGTTCGAGCAGTACTTC
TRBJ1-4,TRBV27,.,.,CASSLKGRNEKLFF,TGTGCCAGCAGTTTAAAGGGAAGAAATGAAAAACTGTTTTTT
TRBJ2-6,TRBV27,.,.,CASSSRGTGANVLTF,TGTGCCAGCAGTTCCCGAGGGACTGGGGCCAACGTCCTGACTTTC
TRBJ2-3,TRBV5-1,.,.,CASRGGGRTTDTQYF,TGCGCCAGCAGGGGCGGGGGCAGAACCACAGATACGCAGTATTTT
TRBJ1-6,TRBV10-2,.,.,CASSGDGGGGSPLHF,TGCGCCAGCAGTGGCGATGGGGGCGGCGGTTCACCCCTCCACTTT
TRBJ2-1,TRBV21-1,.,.,CASSKKRGDSDSYNEQFF,TGTGCCAGCAGCAAAAAAAGGGGGGACTCGGACAGTTACAATGAGCAGTTCTTC
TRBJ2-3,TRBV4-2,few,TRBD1,CASSRGQGKDTQYF,TGTGCCAGCAGCCGGGGACAGGGGAAAGATACGCAGTATTTT
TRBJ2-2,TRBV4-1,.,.,CASSQWEGAAGELFF,TGCGCCAGCAGCCAATGGGAGGGGGCGGCCGGGGAGCTGTTTTTT
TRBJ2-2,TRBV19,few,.,CASRDLGDTGELFF,TGTGCCAGTAGAGATCTAGGGGACACCGGGGAGCTGTTTTTT
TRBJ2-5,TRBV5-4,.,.,CASSSDSGEETQYF,TGTGCCAGCAGCTCGGATTCGGGGGAAGAGACCCAGTACTTC
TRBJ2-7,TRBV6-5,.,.,CASSYPGTEQYF,TGTGCCAGCAGTTATCCCGGCACCGAGCAGTACTTC
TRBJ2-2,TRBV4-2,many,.,CASSHTEFGELFF,TGTGCCAGCAGCCATACAGAGTTCGGGGAGCTGTTTTTT
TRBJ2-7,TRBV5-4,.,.,CASSAAGGRFDEQYF,TGTGCCAGCAGCGCCGCCGGGGGGCGCTTCGACGAGCAGTACTTC
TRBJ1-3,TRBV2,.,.,CASSEYRRNTIYF,TGTGCCAGCAGTGAATATAGAAGAAACACCATATATTTT
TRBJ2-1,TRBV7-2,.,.,CASSQLVAHNEQFF,TGTGCCAGCAGCCAACTTGTGGCTCACAATGAGCAGTTCTTC
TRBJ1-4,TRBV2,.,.,CASSVWTANEKLFF,TGTGCCAGCAGCGTGTGGACAGCTAATGAAAAACTGTTTTTT
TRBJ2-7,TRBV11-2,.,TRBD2,CASSLLVLAGNYEQYF,TGTGCCAGCAGCTTATTAGTGCTAGCGGGTAATTACGAGCAGTACTTC
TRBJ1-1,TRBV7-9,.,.,CASSETQNTEAFF,TGTGCCAGCAGTGAAACACAGAACACTGAAGCTTTCTTT
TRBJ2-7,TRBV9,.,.,CASSRDYEQYF,TGTGCCAGCAGCCGAGACTACGAGCAGTACTTC
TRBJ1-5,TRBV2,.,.,CASSEWTRSNQPQHF,TGTGCCAGCAGTGAGTGGACTCGTAGCAATCAGCCCCAGCATTTT
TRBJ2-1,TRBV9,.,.,CASSANSEQFF,TGTGCCAGCAGCGCAAATAGTGAGCAGTTCTTC
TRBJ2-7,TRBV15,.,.,CATSRDRGPYEQYF,TGTGCCACCAGCAGAGATCGGGGACCCTACGAGCAGTACTTC
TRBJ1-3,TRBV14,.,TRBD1,CASSPSPGQGSSGNTIYF,TGTGCCAGCAGCCCTTCGCCGGGACAGGGGTCGTCTGGAAACACCATATATTTT
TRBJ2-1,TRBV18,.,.,CASSPALGGGQSPFF,TGTGCCAGCTCACCAGCATTAGGAGGGGGCCAAAGTCCGTTCTTC
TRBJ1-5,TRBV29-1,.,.,CSVAFTGGNQPQHF,TGCAGCGTTGCATTCACGGGGGGCAATCAGCCCCAGCATTTT
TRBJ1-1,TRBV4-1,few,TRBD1,CASSHKPTGLTEAFF,TGCGCCAGCAGCCACAAACCGACAGGGCTCACTGAAGCTTTCTTT
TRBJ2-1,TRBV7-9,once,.,CASSLDTYNEQFF,TGTGCCAGCAGCTTGGACACTTACAATGAGCAGTTCTTC
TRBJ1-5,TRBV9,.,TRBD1,CASSVGDRDQPQHF,TGTGCCAGCAGCGTAGGAGACAGGGATCAGCCCCAGCATTTT
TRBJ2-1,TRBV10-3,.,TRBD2,CAISRTSGTYASYNEQFF,TGTGCCATCAGCCGGACTAGCGGGACTTATGCCTCCTACAATGAGCAGTTCTTC
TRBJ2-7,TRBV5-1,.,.,CASSLGFLTGLGSYEQYF,TGCGCCAGCAGCTTGGGGTTTTTAACAGGGCTGGGCTCCTACGAGCAGTACTTC
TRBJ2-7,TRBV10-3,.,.,CAISTGSYEQYF,TGTGCCATCAGCACGGGGAGCTACGAGCAGTACTTC
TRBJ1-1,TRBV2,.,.,CASSEWLGWGTEAFF,TGTGCCAGCAGTGAATGGTTAGGGTGGGGCACTGAAGCTTTCTTT
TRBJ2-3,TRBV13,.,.,CASSLGRHTDTQYF,TGTGCCAGCAGCTTAGGCAGGCACACAGATACGCAGTATTTT
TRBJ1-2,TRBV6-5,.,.,CASSYSPGHYGYTF,TGTGCCAGCAGTTACTCACCGGGACACTACGGCTACACCTTC
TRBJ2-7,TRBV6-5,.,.,CASSYGGRSYEQYF,TGTGCCAGCAGTTACGGAGGAAGGTCCTACGAGCAGTACTTC
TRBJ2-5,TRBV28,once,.,CASSHRPMGTQTQYF,TGTGCCAGCAGTCACCGCCCTATGGGTACTCAGACCCAGTACTTC